A single sample gave rise to the 22 T cell receptor beta chains below, sequenced in a study of identical twins. TCRdb reprocessed the 5' RACE reads with MiXCR, giving one entry per CDR3 protein. The data contain some 730,000 distinct CDR3 sequences, about 18% of them singletons. These data also formed part of another study, on T cells expressing NK-cell markers.

The sequenced material came from PBMCs. All receptors come from a woman under 30 in good health.

This clonotype was observed once. V is TRBV14 and J is TRBJ2-1; 9 nucleotides line up with TRBD2. Trimming took 4 bases from V and 7 from J; bases not matched to a gene: 5. The CDR3 has 14 residues. The germline V gene encodes CDR1 SGHDN and CDR2 FVKESK. The chain's CDR3 is CASSLTSGVNEQFF. CDR3 bases: TGTGCCAGCAGCCTGACTAGCGGAGTAAATGAGCAGTTCTTC.

This clonotype has at least ten counts. The chain joins TRBV29-1 to TRBJ2-7; weak D call: TRBD2 (6 bases). This CDR3 comprises 15 residues. CDR1 is SQVTM and CDR2 is ANQGSEA in the germline V gene. V lost 2 bases and J lost 6, with 20 bases in between. CDR3 residues: CSVENNAGSVLEQYF. CDR3 bases: TGCAGCGTTGAAAACAATGCGGGATCCGTACTCGAGCAGTACTTC.

This clonotype has a handful of counts. This chain links TRBV5-1 with TRBJ2-6, with unresolved D. Germline V lookup: CDR1 SGHRS, CDR2 YFSETQ. V was pared by 6 bases and J by 0 bases, with 13 bases between. CDR3 length: 16 amino acids. The CDR3 is CASTFTPNSGANVLTF. CDR3 bases: TGCGCCAGCACCTTCACCCCCAACTCTGGGGCCAACGTCCTGACTTTC.

The genes are TRBV6-4 and TRBJ2-1; the D call may be TRBD1 or TRBD2 (6 bases each). The V gene's germline CDR1 is MRHNA and CDR2 SNTAGT. Trimming cost V 4 bases and J 9 bases, with 10 bases left between them. CDR3 length equals 12 residues. CDR3 amino acids: CASSAGGPEQFF. CDR3 coding DNA: TGTGCCAGCAGTGCTGGGGGGCCTGAGCAGTTCTTC.

This clonotype was counted a few times. The J gene is TRBJ1-4, the V gene TRBV10-3; D is unresolved. Germline loops: CDR1 ENHRY, CDR2 SYGVKD. V was clipped by 2 bases and J by 4 bases, with 8 bases between them. The CDR3 consists of 14 residues. CDR3: CAISEGSINEKLFF. Written as DNA, the CDR3 is TGTGCCATCAGTGAGGGCAGCATTAATGAAAAACTGTTTTTT.

This clonotype appeared a few times. V and J are TRBV15 and TRBJ2-3, with 9 positions matching TRBD2. In germline, CDR1 is LNHNV, CDR2 YYDKDF (reference sequence). This CDR3 is built from 16 residues. The V segment lost 1 base and the J segment 4 bases; nucleotides outside the gene matches: 6. CDR3 in DNA: TGTGCCACCAGCAGAGGGGACGCGGGGGGGGCAGATACGCAGTATTTT. Its protein product is CATSRGDAGGADTQYF.

This clonotype turned up a few times. Written as DNA, the CDR3 is TGTGCCAGCAGTTTGGCCAGGCGAAGCTCCTACGAGCAGTACTTC. Translation gives CASSLARRSSYEQYF. V is TRBV27 and J is TRBJ2-7; D unclear. Germline values: CDR1 MNHEY, CDR2 SMNVEV (reference sequence). V was clipped by 3 bases and J by 0 bases, with 12 bases between them. The CDR3 runs to 15 residues.

V usage is TRBV3-1 and J usage is TRBJ2-1, with 10 positions matching TRBD2. Trimming cost V 0 bases and J 14 bases; bases outside gene matches: 10. Germline V gene data show CDR1 as LGHDT and CDR2 as YNNKEL (reference sequence). There are 15 residues in the CDR3. The CDR3 is CASSQDFGLAESEFF. CDR3 DNA: TGTGCCAGCAGCCAAGATTTCGGACTAGCGGAGTCCGAGTTCTTC.

This clonotype was found a few times. The genes are TRBV2 and TRBJ2-1; TRBD2 aligns across 12 bases. Looked up from germline, CDR1 is SNHLY and CDR2 is FYNNEI. This CDR3 spans 13 amino acids. The trim removed 6 bases at V and 9 bases at J, leaving 3 bases unmatched. The CDR3 DNA reads TGTGCCAGCAGGACTAGCGGGAGTGGTGAGCAGTTCTTC. Its translation: CASRTSGSGEQFF.

This clonotype has only a few counts. This chain connects TRBV6-6 to TRBJ1-1; tentatively, D is TRBD1 (5 bases). CDR1 is MNHNY and CDR2 is SVGAGI in the germline V gene (reference sequence). The CDR3 contains 13 residues. Trimming shortened V by 7 bases and J by 2 bases, and 11 bases separated the two germline ends. In DNA form, the CDR3 reads TGTGCCAGCATGACAGTAATAAACACTGAAGCTTTCTTT. Encoded protein: CASMTVINTEAFF.

The sample holds a few counts of this clonotype. The rearrangement joins TRBV11-2 to TRBJ2-1, with a tentative D call TRBD2 (5 bases). The V end was cut by 0 bases, the J end by 0 bases, with 6 bases between. Germline V gene lookup returns CDR1 SGHAT and CDR2 FQNNGV. The CDR3 is made up of 15 amino acids. CDR3 amino acids: CASSLETSSYNEQFF. The CDR3, as DNA: TGTGCCAGCAGCTTAGAAACTAGCTCCTACAATGAGCAGTTCTTC.

This clonotype came up a few times. The chain links TRBV2 to TRBJ1-2, with D tentatively TRBD1 (5 bases). The germline V and J ends were trimmed by 6 bases and 4 bases, with 9 bases remaining between them. Germline V lookup: CDR1 SNHLY, CDR2 FYNNEI. The CDR3 runs 12 residues. CDR3: CASRGTRYGYTF. CDR3 sequence (DNA): TGTGCCAGCAGGGGGACCCGCTATGGCTACACCTTC. Full variable domain (missing parts from reference TRBV2 and TRBJ1-2): EPEVTQTPSHQVTQMGQEVILRCVPISNHLYFYWYRQILGQKVEFLVSFYNNEISEKSEIFDDQFSVERPDGSNFTLKIRSTKLEDSAMYFCASRGTRYGYTFGSGTRLTVV.

As concerns this clonotype: The junction and the germline gene differ at one end; a read error may be behind it. The chain carries TRBV29-1 and TRBJ2-1; 13 bases are a match to TRBD2. The CDR3 has 11 residues. CDR1 SQVTM and CDR2 ANQGSEA come from the germline V gene. The CDR3 reads CSASGTSGIIF. DNA of the CDR3: TGCAGCGCGTCGGGGACTAGCGGGATTATCTTC.

In DNA, the CDR3 is TGTGCCATCAGTCCCGGGACCTCCTACGAGCAGTACTTC. It specifies CAISPGTSYEQYF. The chain couples TRBV10-3 to TRBJ2-7, with D possibly called TRBD1 or TRBD2 (5 bases each). The CDR3 has 13 residues. Trimming left V 5 bases short and J 0 bases short, with 8 bases between. Looked up from germline, CDR1 is ENHRY and CDR2 is SYGVKD.

V and J are TRBV10-3 and TRBJ2-6; D uncertain. Germline CDR1 ENHRY, CDR2 SYGVKD. Trimming shortened V by 10 bases and J by 1 base, and 14 bases separated the two germline ends. This CDR3 has 15 amino acids. CDR3 sequence: CATHLKSSGANVLTF. The DNA of the CDR3 is TGTGCCACCCACCTGAAATCTTCTGGGGCCAACGTCCTGACTTTC.

This clonotype was seen a few times. V usage is TRBV9 and J usage is TRBJ2-5; tentatively, D is TRBD1 or TRBD2 (6 bases each). Germline loops: CDR1 SGDLS, CDR2 YYNGEE. The CDR3 spans 16 residues. Trimming removed 3 bases at V and 5 bases at J, with 20 bases between. CDR3 bases: TGTGCCAGCAGCGCACGAGTACAGGGAGGAATGGAGACCCAGTACTTC. It is translated as CASSARVQGGMETQYF.

This clonotype was counted only a few times. The chain employs TRBV2 and TRBJ1-1; D ambiguous. Germline V gives CDR1 SNHLY, CDR2 FYNNEI. Trimming cost V 6 bases and J 0 bases, with 11 bases left between them. This CDR3 contains 14 residues. CDR3 DNA sequence: TGTGCCAGCAGGCCTGACAACATGAACACTGAAGCTTTCTTT. Its protein product is CASRPDNMNTEAFF.

V usage is TRBV5-5 and J usage is TRBJ2-1, with TRBD2 matching 10 bases. This CDR3 spans 16 amino acids. The germline V gene has CDR1 SGHKS and CDR2 YYEKEE (reference sequence). V lost 4 bases and J lost 4; bases outside the gene matches: 8. The CDR3 here is CASSTGLAVGYNEQFF. The CDR3 DNA sequence: TGTGCCAGCAGCACTGGACTAGCGGTGGGATACAATGAGCAGTTCTTC.

Only a few counts were recorded for this clonotype. The chain is built from TRBV20-1 and TRBJ1-5, with TRBD1 matching over 8 bases. V lost 5 bases, J lost 11 bases, and 11 bases stayed unmatched. Germline V gives CDR1 DFQATT, CDR2 SNEGSKA (reference sequence). This CDR3 comprises 13 residues. The CDR3: CSARRTGLWTQHF. CDR3 in DNA: TGCAGTGCTCGGAGGACAGGGTTATGGACCCAGCATTTT.

The chain employs TRBV6-2 or TRBV6-3 and TRBJ2-3, with D possibly called TRBD1 or TRBD2 (5 bases each). Trimming took off 7 bases at V and 5 bases at J, with 16 bases between the two ends. Germline CDR1 MNHEY, CDR2 SVGEGT. The CDR3 is 14 amino acids. CDR3 loop: CASNGWGRGDTQYF. The CDR3 coding sequence is TGTGCCAGCAATGGCTGGGGGAGAGGAGATACGCAGTATTTT.

This clonotype has just a few counts. This rearrangement joins TRBV21-1 to TRBJ2-7. TRBV21-1 is assigned pseudogene status. The CDR3 is 18 residues long. As DNA, the CDR3 is TGTGCCAGCAGCAAAGAATTAGGATTTTGCGGGAGCTTCTACGAGCAGTACTTC. Translation: CASSKELGFCGSFYEQYF.

This chain joins TRBV7-2 and TRBJ1-3; no reliable D call. The CDR3 loop spans 15 amino acids. Germline V gene data show CDR1 as SGHTA and CDR2 as FQGNSA. Trimming took off 2 bases at V and 0 bases at J, with 8 bases between the two ends. CDR3 region: CASSLNKISGNTIYF. In DNA form, the CDR3 reads TGTGCCAGCAGCTTAAACAAGATCTCTGGAAACACCATATATTTT. The full variable domain, with the rest looked up from reference TRBV7-2 and TRBJ1-3, is GAGVSQSPSNKVTEKGKDVELRCDPISGHTALYWYRQSLGQGLEFLIYFQGNSAPDKSGLPSDRFSAERTGGSVSTLTIQRTQQEDSAVYLCASSLNKISGNTIYFGEGSWLTVV.